These 27 T cell receptor beta chains share one sample of origin, sequenced in a study of T-cell reconstitution after alpha-beta-depleted transplantation in children. As it was prepared, the TCRbeta library received unique molecular identifiers. TCRdb reanalysed the PCR reads using MiXCR and keeps one entry per CDR3 protein. The data hold 360,000 or so distinct CDR3 sequences, with 20% observed a single time. The input for sequencing was PBMCs from the stem cell graft donor, taken from the stem cell graft. The source is a human donor who donated a stem cell graft to a child with acute myeloid leukemia.

There are a few counts of this clonotype. The chain has TRBV5-1 and TRBJ2-7, with TRBD2 matching over 12 bases. The V gene's germline CDR1 is SGHRS and CDR2 YFSETQ. The CDR3 spans 19 residues. V trimming: 0 bases; J trimming: 0 bases; junction bases outside the gene matches: 10. CDR3 in DNA: TGCGCCAGCAGCTTGGCCCTAGCGGGAGGGCCCATTAGCTCCTACGAGCAGTACTTC. This encodes CASSLALAGGPISSYEQYF.

The chain carries TRBV20-1 and TRBJ2-1; 12 positions match TRBD2. Germline V gene lookup returns CDR1 DFQATT and CDR2 SNEGSKA (reference sequence). J was trimmed by 2 bases and V by 3 bases; bases with no gene match: 5. The CDR3 covers 16 residues. CDR3 DNA: TGCAGTGCTAGTGGGTCTAGCGGGAGGGCCTACAATGAGCAGTTCTTC. Translated, it gives CSASGSSGRAYNEQFF.

The chain combines TRBV24-1 with TRBJ2-5; the D gene is possibly TRBD2 (6 bases). The germline gives CDR1 KGHDR, CDR2 SFDVKD. CDR3 length equals 16 residues. Trimming removed 3 bases at V and 7 bases at J, with 20 bases between. CDR3 in DNA: TGTGCCACCAGTGATCGCACCCACGGGGGATATGGGACCCAGTACTTC. Translating gives CATSDRTHGGYGTQYF.

This clonotype was seen ten or more times. One junction end disagrees with the germline gene, perhaps due to a read error. This chain links TRBV12-3 or TRBV12-4 with TRBJ2-7; 7 positions match TRBD2. CDR3 length: 14 residues. Here the CDR3 reads CASSIAGVVYEQYF. The CDR3 DNA reads as TGTGCCAGCAGTATAGCGGGCGTGGTCTACGAGCAGTACTTC.

There are a few counts of this clonotype. V usage is TRBV27 and J usage is TRBJ2-4; D is unclear. There are 13 residues in the CDR3. V lost 0 bases and J 3 bases, leaving 3 bases between the germline ends. Germline V CDR1 and CDR2: MNHEY, SMNVEV (reference sequence). CDR3 amino acids: CASSLSVKNIQYF. DNA for the CDR3: TGTGCCAGCAGTTTATCGGTCAAAAACATTCAGTACTTC.

This clonotype was counted a few times. The genes are TRBV12-3 or TRBV12-4 and TRBJ2-5; D is perhaps TRBD1 (6 bases). Trimming pared 6 bases from V and 2 bases from J, leaving 10 bases between. This CDR3 spans 13 amino acids. In nucleotides, the CDR3 is TGTGCCAGCAGGACGACAGGACAAGAGACCCAGTACTTC. Protein: CASRTTGQETQYF.

This clonotype occurred a few times. The chain is built from TRBV12-3 or TRBV12-4 and TRBJ2-7; D gene ambiguous. The CDR3 totals 19 residues. Trimming removed 7 bases from V and 0 bases from J, with 28 bases in between. CDR3 residues: CASTTGERSSGPTSYEQYF. The CDR3 bases are TGTGCCAGCACGACCGGAGAGAGGTCCTCAGGTCCAACCTCCTACGAGCAGTACTTC.

This chain connects TRBV27 to TRBJ1-4; D is unclear. With 7 bases removed from V and 2 bases from J, the gap between germline ends came to 14 bases. The CDR3 is 15 residues long. The germline CDR1 and CDR2 sequences are MNHEY and SMNVEV (reference sequence). Here the CDR3 reads CASKTFGSTNEKLFF. CDR3 coding DNA: TGTGCCAGCAAAACGTTCGGGAGCACTAATGAAAAACTGTTTTTT.

The V and J genes are TRBV7-3 and TRBJ2-3; tentatively, D is TRBD1 or TRBD2 (5 bases each). The length of the CDR3 is 13 residues. Germline values: CDR1 SGHTA, CDR2 FQGTGA. V was clipped by 4 bases and J by 6 bases, with 11 bases between them. DNA for the CDR3: TGTGCCAGCAGCTCCCTTGAGGGGGATACGCAGTATTTT. This translates into CASSSLEGDTQYF.

The rearrangement uses TRBV24-1 and TRBJ2-5; 8 bases agree with TRBD1. Losses at the gene ends were 3 bases for V and 5 bases for J; bases not matched to a gene: 10. CDR1 KGHDR and CDR2 SFDVKD come from the germline V gene. The length of the CDR3 is 16 residues. CDR3 nucleotide sequence: TGTGCCACCAGTGATAAGTCGGGCACAGGGGGGGAGACCCAGTACTTC. Translating gives CATSDKSGTGGETQYF.

V and J are TRBV12-5 and TRBJ2-1; D gene ambiguous. There are 15 residues in the CDR3. The ends were cut back, 6 bases at V and 0 bases at J, with 12 bases in the middle. The germline V gene has CDR1 LGHNT and CDR2 FRNRAP. The CDR3 DNA is TGTGCTAGTGGCGAGAGTGGGGACTCCTACAATGAGCAGTTCTTC. Its translation: CASGESGDSYNEQFF.

This clonotype was seen repeatedly, ten times or more. The rearrangement uses TRBV12-3 or TRBV12-4 and TRBJ2-3, with 7 positions matching TRBD1. Germline trimming cut 6 bases from V and 6 bases from J; bases unmatched to any gene: 15. This CDR3 comprises 16 residues. The CDR3 protein is CASRLTGVLGGDTQYF. In DNA form, the CDR3 reads TGTGCCAGCAGACTAACAGGGGTATTAGGTGGGGATACGCAGTATTTT.

This chain joins TRBV24-1 and TRBJ2-2; 7 positions match TRBD2. Trimming removed 4 bases from V and 6 bases from J; junction bases left unmatched: 10. Germline loops: CDR1 KGHDR, CDR2 SFDVKD. The CDR3 is made up of 16 amino acids. The CDR3 protein is CATSEGDYPSAGELFF. DNA of the CDR3: TGTGCCACCAGTGAAGGGGACTACCCGAGTGCCGGGGAGCTGTTTTTT.

As for this clonotype: A much larger clone sits a single nucleotide away, making a read error possible. This chain joins TRBV6-5 and TRBJ2-1; D ambiguous. Trimming stripped 4 bases from V and 9 bases from J, with 10 bases between. The CDR3 is 12 residues long. Germline assignment: CDR1 MNHEY and CDR2 SVGAGI. CDR3 nucleotide sequence: TGTGCCAGCAGTTCTCTCTCGGGTGAGCAGTTCTTC. This gives the protein CASSSLSGEQFF.

This clonotype was observed a few times. The rearrangement joins TRBV7-3 to TRBJ2-5; a possible D gene is TRBD1 (7 bases). The CDR3 covers 13 residues. Trimming cost V 6 bases and J 6 bases, with 14 bases left between them. Germline values: CDR1 SGHTA, CDR2 FQGTGA. The CDR3 coding sequence is TGTGCCAGCAGTTCACAGGGGAGGCAGACCCAGTACTTC. Translating gives CASSSQGRQTQYF.

The chain is built from TRBV7-2 and TRBJ1-1; the D gene is possibly TRBD1 (5 bases). The CDR3 spans 16 residues. Trimming cost V 2 bases and J 3 bases, with 16 bases left between them. Germline CDR1 and CDR2: SGHTA and FQGNSA. The CDR3 sequence: CASSLIRGRFDTEAFF. Here the CDR3 DNA reads TGTGCCAGCAGCTTAATACGGGGCAGGTTTGACACTGAAGCTTTCTTT.

CDR3 DNA: TGCGCCAGCAGCCAAGATCGGACTAGCGAGTACACCGGGGAGCTGTTTTTT. Its translation is CASSQDRTSEYTGELFF. The chain couples TRBV4-3 to TRBJ2-2, with 9 bases that match TRBD2. The CDR3 contains 17 residues. The germline gives CDR1 LGHNA, CDR2 YSLEER. J lost 3 bases, V lost 0 bases, and 5 bases had no gene match.

In its sample, this clonotype was seen a few times. This sequence joins TRBV10-3 and TRBJ2-1, with D unresolved. The CDR3 consists of 14 residues. Trimming cost V 2 bases and J 1 base, with 6 bases left between them. In germline, CDR1 is ENHRY, CDR2 SYGVKD. CDR3 sequence: CAISEKASYNEQFF. The CDR3 bases are TGTGCCATCAGTGAGAAGGCGTCCTACAATGAGCAGTTCTTC.

This clonotype was seen at least ten times. The CDR3 region is CSASLYVSETNTGELFF. CDR3 bases: TGCAGTGCTAGTCTTTACGTCAGTGAAACGAACACCGGGGAGCTGTTTTTT. This chain uses TRBV20-1 with TRBJ2-2; D gene unclear. Trimming took 3 bases from V and 0 from J, leaving 17 bases between them. Germline CDR1 reads DFQATT; CDR2 reads SNEGSKA (reference sequence). The CDR3 covers 17 residues.

The rearrangement joins TRBV4-1 to TRBJ2-7, with TRBD2 identical over 8 bases. Germline assignment: CDR1 MGHRA and CDR2 YSYEKL. The CDR3 has 18 amino acids. V was pared by 0 bases and J by 0 bases, with 10 bases of the junction left unmatched. The chain's CDR3 is CASSQERKAGDHSYEQYF. The CDR3 DNA is TGCGCCAGCAGCCAAGAAAGGAAAGCGGGAGACCACTCCTACGAGCAGTACTTC.

Ten or more counts support this clonotype. The J gene is TRBJ2-2, the V gene TRBV6-5, with D perhaps assigned TRBD1 or TRBD2 (5 bases each). V dropped 2 bases and J dropped 5 bases, with 12 bases sitting between them. Germline CDR1 is MNHEY and CDR2 is SVGAGI. There are 15 residues in the CDR3. DNA for the CDR3: TGTGCCAGCAGTTACGAGGGAGAGGGGACCGGGGAGCTGTTTTTT. It yields the protein CASSYEGEGTGELFF.

This clonotype appeared many times. A junction boundary mismatches the germline segment, possibly from a read error. The chain joins TRBV20-1 to TRBJ2-1, with D possibly matching TRBD2 (6 bases). The V gene's germline CDR1 is DFQATT and CDR2 SNEGSKA (reference sequence). This CDR3 has 11 amino acids. Here the CDR3 DNA reads TGCAGTGCTATTCCGGGACTGGGAAGGGTCTTC. This translates into CSAIPGLGRVF.

This clonotype has ten or more counts. The CDR3 protein is CSASAGDRTYEQYF. The CDR3 coding sequence is TGCAGTGCTAGTGCAGGGGACAGGACCTACGAGCAGTACTTC. The rearrangement links TRBV20-1 to TRBJ2-7; 8 nucleotides match TRBD1. The CDR3 spans 14 residues. With 3 bases clipped from V and 2 bases from J, the junction kept 6 bases outside the gene matches. Germline CDR1 reads DFQATT; CDR2 reads SNEGSKA (reference sequence).

This clonotype has only one observation. The J gene is TRBJ2-3, the V gene TRBV5-1; TRBD1 matches 7 bases. Germline CDR1 SGHRS, CDR2 YFSETQ. Trimming at V came to 1 base and at J to 3 bases, leaving 8 bases not matched to a gene. This CDR3 comprises 16 residues. The CDR3 region has the DNA TGCGCCAGCAGCTTGTCCCCAGGGGGTTCAACAGATACGCAGTATTTT. This codes for CASSLSPGGSTDTQYF.

In this sample, this clonotype turned up many times. This sequence joins TRBV29-1 and TRBJ1-5; unclear D gene. Germline V gene sequence: CDR1 SQVTM, CDR2 ANQGSEA. The V gene lost 5 bases and the J gene lost 3 bases, with 11 bases spanning the gap. The CDR3 runs to 13 residues. The CDR3 coding sequence is TGCAGCGTTTTACCAGACCCCAATCAGCCCCAGCATTTT. This encodes CSVLPDPNQPQHF.

This clonotype was observed a few times. The V gene is TRBV29-1, the J gene TRBJ2-1; perhaps TRBD1 as D (6 bases). Trimming removed 7 bases from V and 6 bases from J, with 10 bases in between. Germline CDR1 SQVTM, CDR2 ANQGSEA. The length of the CDR3 is 11 residues. The CDR3, as DNA: TGCAGCGCCACAGGGTTCAATGAGCAGTTCTTC. It encodes CSATGFNEQFF.

V and J are TRBV7-9 and TRBJ2-2; possible D gene TRBD2, 5 bases. Germline values: CDR1 SEHNR, CDR2 FQNEAQ (reference sequence). Trimming took off 5 bases at V and 2 bases at J, with 15 bases between the two ends. This CDR3 comprises 16 residues. The CDR3: CASSPEGRGNTGELFF. The CDR3 bases are TGTGCCAGCAGCCCCGAGGGCCGAGGAAACACCGGGGAGCTGTTTTTT.